These T cell receptor beta chains were read from a single sample in a study of T-cell reconstitution after alpha-beta-depleted transplantation in children. TCRdb re-called the PCR reads with MiXCR, one entry per CDR3 protein. The data hold around 500,000 distinct CDR3 sequences, with under 25% observed a single time. Here the sequenced sample was PBMCs, mostly from graft donor cells, taken 360 days after TCRalphabeta/CD19-depleted stem cell transplant. Receptor source: a boy younger than two who had a stem cell transplant for acute myeloid leukemia, so the T cells may come from the graft donor. Each CDR3 is given with its conserved first and last residue. Each record gives: CDR3 length, V gene, CDR3 protein.

length: 14
V: TRBV27
CDR3: CASSPTVGAGELFF

length: 14
V: TRBV5-1
CDR3: CASSPTGPLETQYF

length: 17
V: TRBV4-3
CDR3: CASSQGRQVPITGELFF

length: 13
V: TRBV2
CDR3: CASSDREQETQYF

length: 13
V: TRBV29-1
CDR3: CSVTGTGGTEAFF

length: 14
V: TRBV5-1
CDR3: CASRRDRATETQYF

length: 16
V: TRBV6-1
CDR3: CASSPPTGGGYNEQFF

length: 13
V: TRBV20-1
CDR3: CSARTNRQETQYF

length: 15
V: TRBV3-1
CDR3: CASSQGGWSNQPQHF

length: 15
V: TRBV12-3/TRBV12-4
CDR3: CASTMAGQGLNEQFF

length: 16
V: TRBV20-1
CDR3: CSATLAGGARVDIQYF